These 29 T cell receptor beta chains were sequenced from one sample in a study of Graves' ophthalmopathy and Graves' hyperthyroidism. As the template, RNA transcripts were used to amplify TCR beta CDR3 regions. RT-PCR in the first round used HTBI primers; a second-round multiplex PCR followed. TCRdb re-derived calls from the multiplex PCR reads in MiXCR, one entry per CDR3 protein. The sample shows about 740,000 distinct CDR3 sequences, 35% to 50% of them seen only once. Sequencing was performed on peripheral blood. Every receptor here comes from an adult man with Graves' ophthalmopathy.

This sequence joins TRBV19 and TRBJ1-5, with TRBD1 as a possible D gene (5 bases). The CDR3 runs 12 residues. V was clipped by 3 bases and J by 14 bases, with 14 bases between them. Per the germline V gene, CDR1 is LNHDA and CDR2 is SQIVND (reference sequence). CDR3 residues: CASSIERGYEHF. CDR3 DNA: TGTGCCAGTAGTATCGAGCGGGGGTACGAGCATTTT. Supplemented by reference TRBV19 and TRBJ1-5, the full variable domain reads DGGITQSPKYLFRKEGQNVTLSCEQNLNHDAMYWYRQDPGQGLRLIYYSQIVNDFQKGDIAEGYSVSREKKESFPLTVTSAQKNPTAFYLCASSIERGYEHFGDGTRLSIL.

The genes are TRBV29-1 and TRBJ2-2, with D unclear. The CDR3 has 12 amino acids. Germline-derived CDR1 and CDR2 are SQVTM and ANQGSEA. The CDR3 sequence is CCALMGTGELFF. In nucleotides, the CDR3 is TGCTGTGCCCTGATGGGCACCGGGGAGCTGTTTTTT.

The chain employs TRBV7-9 and TRBJ1-4; no definite D call. CDR3 length: 15 residues. V lost 1 base to trimming and J lost 7 bases, with 13 bases between them. CDR1 is SEHNR and CDR2 is FQNEAQ in the germline V gene (reference sequence). In nucleotides, the CDR3 is TGTGCCAGCAGCTTAGATGAGGGAGGTACTGAAAAACTGTTTTTT. It translates to CASSLDEGGTEKLFF.

The chain uses TRBV20-1 and TRBJ2-5; TRBD1 is a possible D gene (7 bases). The V gene's germline CDR1 is DFQATT and CDR2 SNEGSKA (reference sequence). CDR3 length: 13 amino acids. V lost 4 bases and J 7 bases, leaving 16 bases between the germline ends. The CDR3 DNA is TGCAGTGCTATTCCGCCGCAGGGGGGGACCCAGTACTTC. Its translation: CSAIPPQGGTQYF.

This clonotype was recorded once. V usage is TRBV9 and J usage is TRBJ2-2; TRBD2 might be the D (5 bases). V was cut by 4 bases and J by 1 base, with 20 bases left in between. This CDR3 is 18 amino acids long. From germline, CDR1 is SGDLS and CDR2 YYNGEE. The CDR3 region has the DNA TGTGCCAGCAGCTTAGATGGGCTAGCCGAGCAGAACACCGGGGAGCTGTTTTTT. The encoded protein is CASSLDGLAEQNTGELFF. The variable domain in full, completed from reference TRBV9 and TRBJ2-2, reads DSGVTQTPKHLITATGQRVTLRCSPRSGDLSVYWYQQSLDQGLQFLIQYYNGEERAKGNILERFSAQQFPDLHSELNLSSLELGDSALYFCASSLDGLAEQNTGELFFGEGSRLTVL.

This clonotype was seen more than once but under ten times. The chain uses TRBV6-5 and TRBJ2-6; the D is unclear. Germline lookup yields CDR1 MNHEY and CDR2 SVGAGI. The V end lost 7 bases, the J end lost 0 bases, and 10 bases lay between the germline ends. This CDR3 is 15 amino acids long. The CDR3 nucleotides are TGTGCCAGCACTACGCGACCCTCTGGGGCCAACGTCCTGACTTTC. Protein: CASTTRPSGANVLTF.

The chain employs TRBV10-1 and TRBJ2-5; D is undetermined. V gave up 8 bases and J gave up 5 bases, with 12 bases separating them. The CDR3 is made up of 12 amino acids. Germline-derived CDR1 and CDR2 are WNHNN and SYGVQD (reference sequence). The CDR3 DNA is TGCGCCAGCGGTGCTGGGAAGGAGACCCAGTACTTC. Protein: CASGAGKETQYF.

Turning to this clonotype: Since a much larger clone is just one base distant, this may be a read error. V and J are TRBV15 and TRBJ2-5, with D hard to call. The CDR3 has 13 residues. Germline V gives CDR1 LNHNV, CDR2 YYDKDF (reference sequence). V was cut by 1 base and J by 3 bases, with 6 bases left in between. The CDR3 spells CATSRGDKETQYF. The CDR3 DNA is TGTGCCACCAGCAGAGGGGATAAAGAGACCCAGTACTTC. The full variable domain, rest sourced from reference TRBV15 and TRBJ2-5, is DAMVIQNPRYQVTQFGKPVTLSCSQTLNHNVMYWYQQKSSQAPKLLFHYYDKDFNNEADTPDNFQSRRPNTSFCFLDIRSPGLGDTAMYLCATSRGDKETQYFGPGTRLLVL.

CDR3 in DNA: TGCGCCAGCAGTGAGAGTAAGGGACTAGCGGGCTACGAGCAGTACTTC. Translation: CASSESKGLAGYEQYF. V and J are TRBV10-1 and TRBJ2-7; 12 nucleotides match TRBD2. Germline V gene data show CDR1 as WNHNN and CDR2 as SYGVQD (reference sequence). The CDR3 has 16 amino acids. J lost 3 bases, V lost 2 bases, and 5 bases had no gene match.

This clonotype was observed a handful of times. Its ends do not fully match the called genes, so a read error is possible. This chain uses TRBV13 with TRBJ1-6, with D hard to call. The CDR3 spans 15 residues. Per the germline V gene, CDR1 is PRHDT and CDR2 is FYEKMQ (reference sequence). CDR3 coding DNA: TGCGCCAGCACCCACGACATCTCCTATAATTCACCCCTCCACTTT. Protein product: CASTHDISYNSPLHF.

This chain uses TRBV6-5 with TRBJ1-5; the D gene is possibly TRBD1 (5 bases). Germline lookup yields CDR1 MNHEY and CDR2 SVGAGI. V gave up 8 bases and J gave up 7 bases, with 15 bases separating them. The CDR3 extends over 13 amino acids. CDR3 coding DNA: TGTGCCAGCCGGAGGGGCACGGGACAGCCCCAGCATTTT. It codes for CASRRGTGQPQHF.

This clonotype showed up many times. The V call is TRBV25-1, the J call TRBJ2-2; the match to TRBD2 covers 10 bases. From germline, CDR1 is MGHDK and CDR2 SYGVNS. Trimming removed 6 bases from V and 6 bases from J; junction bases left unmatched: 7. The CDR3 has 15 amino acids. DNA for the CDR3: TGTGCCAGCAGGGAAAGCGGGAGGGCCGCCGGGGAGCTGTTTTTT. It codes for CASRESGRAAGELFF.

This clonotype was recorded at least ten times. The genes are TRBV14 and TRBJ2-7, with no clear D. In germline, CDR1 is SGHDN, CDR2 FVKESK. V lost 1 base, J lost 6 bases, and 4 bases lay in between. CDR3 length: 11 amino acids. The DNA of the CDR3 is TGTGCCAGCAGCCAAGGGCTCGAGCAGTACTTC. Its protein product is CASSQGLEQYF.

This clonotype turned up a few times. This chain joins TRBV7-9 and TRBJ2-7, with D perhaps matching TRBD1 or TRBD2 (5 bases each). The V gene lost 1 base and the J gene lost 0 bases, with 13 bases spanning the gap. This CDR3 contains 16 residues. CDR1 and CDR2 (germline): SEHNR, FQNEAQ (reference sequence). The chain's CDR3 is CASSLVVGESSYEQYF. The DNA for the CDR3 is TGTGCCAGCAGCTTAGTTGTGGGGGAGAGCTCCTACGAGCAGTACTTC.

In regard to this clonotype: Germline and junction disagree at one end, which may indicate a read error. The CDR3 nucleotides are TGTGCCAGCAGCTTCAGCCTCGGACAGAGAAGCTCCAATAATTCACCCCTCCACTTT. Residues: CASSFSLGQRSSNNSPLHF. The chain has TRBV7-1 and TRBJ1-6, with D perhaps TRBD1 (6 bases). TRBV7-1 is an open reading frame, and its role is uncertain. The CDR3 spans 19 residues.

This rearrangement joins TRBV6-1 to TRBJ1-5, with 11 bases lining up with TRBD1. The CDR3 has 14 amino acids. The junction had 5 bases not matched to a gene; V was cut back by 10 bases and J by 3 bases. Germline V gene sequence: CDR1 MNHNS, CDR2 SASEGT. CDR3 in DNA: TGTGCCACTTGGACAGGGGGCTTCAATCAGCCCCAGCATTTT. Translating gives CATWTGGFNQPQHF.

The V gene is TRBV20-1, the J gene TRBJ1-1; D unclear. Germline V CDR1 and CDR2: DFQATT, SNEGSKA (reference sequence). The CDR3 consists of 11 residues. V was shortened by 6 bases and J by 4 bases, with 9 bases between the two germline ends. The DNA of the CDR3 is TGCAGTGCGAGCCTTGCCACTGAAGCTTTCTTT. This sequence encodes CSASLATEAFF.

Comments on this clonotype: Mismatch with germline at one junction end may stem from a read error. This chain uses TRBV10-3 with TRBJ2-6, with 7 bases aligning to TRBD1. CDR1 is ENHRY, CDR2 SYGVKD, per germline. The CDR3 is 22 residues long. The CDR3 DNA is TGTGCCATCAGTCAAAAGAGAAGCCAGACAGGGACCTTAAGCTCTGGGGCCAGCGTCCTGACTTTC. Its protein product is CAISQKRSQTGTLSSGASVLTF.

The chain combines TRBV7-4 with TRBJ1-2, with 7 positions matching TRBD1. Per the germline V gene, CDR1 is SGHVT and CDR2 is SQSDAQ. V was clipped by 1 base and J by 6 bases; unmatched bases: 5. This CDR3 is built from 14 residues. CDR3 nucleotides: TGTGCCAGCAGCTTAGAAGGGGGCGCGGATGGCTACACCTTC. Protein sequence: CASSLEGGADGYTF.

This clonotype has just a few counts. The genes are TRBV4-1 and TRBJ2-7; a weak D match, TRBD2 (6 bases). Germline CDR1 and CDR2: MGHRA and YSYEKL. This CDR3 comprises 14 residues. V lost 3 bases and J lost 5, with 14 bases in between. The CDR3 DNA follows: TGCGCCAGCAGCCAGGATGGGGGGACCGACGAGCAGTACTTC. Amino acids: CASSQDGGTDEQYF.

This clonotype was seen only a few times. Compared with germline, one end of the junction differs, possibly owing to a read error. The gene calls are TRBV24-1 and TRBJ1-5; D is ambiguous. The CDR3 has 14 residues. CDR1 is KGHDR, CDR2 SFDVKD, per germline. The CDR3 loop reads CASSEGQAARPQHF. CDR3 bases: TGTGCCAGCAGTGAAGGGCAGGCGGCGAGGCCCCAGCATTTT.

This clonotype was recorded a few times. This chain uses TRBV25-1 with TRBJ2-2; D is possibly TRBD1 (7 bases). The V end lost 6 bases, the J end lost 5 bases, and 13 bases lay between the germline ends. The CDR3 sequence is 14 residues long. Germline CDR1 reads MGHDK; CDR2 reads SYGVNS. The CDR3 reads CASSRGRWTGELFF. The CDR3 nucleotides read TGTGCCAGCAGCAGGGGGAGGTGGACCGGGGAGCTGTTTTTT.

This clonotype has ten or more counts. The CDR3 DNA reads TGTGCCAGCAGCCCCGGACTGGGTTCCTACGAGCAGTACTTC. It codes for CASSPGLGSYEQYF. This sequence joins TRBV7-9 and TRBJ2-7; perhaps TRBD2 as D (5 bases). Germline-derived CDR1 and CDR2 are SEHNR and FQNEAQ (reference sequence). There are 14 residues in the CDR3. The ends were cut back, 5 bases at V and 1 base at J, with 12 bases in the middle. Combining the CDR3 with reference TRBV7-9 and TRBJ2-7 gives the whole variable domain DTGVSQNPRHKITKRGQNVTFRCDPISEHNRLYWYRQTLGQGPEFLTYFQNEAQLEKSRLLSDRFSAERPKGSFSTLEIQRTEQGDSAMYLCASSPGLGSYEQYFGPGTRLTVT.

This chain connects TRBV20-1 to TRBJ1-1, with TRBD1 identical over 8 bases. Germline V lookup: CDR1 DFQATT, CDR2 SNEGSKA (reference sequence). V trimming: 4 bases; J trimming: 12 bases; junction bases outside the gene matches: 16. CDR3 size: 14 residues. The CDR3 protein is CSATEVAGGGGTFF. The CDR3 DNA sequence: TGCAGTGCTACCGAGGTGGCAGGGGGCGGTGGGACTTTCTTT.

At least ten counts were recorded for this clonotype. This chain links TRBV10-3 with TRBJ2-2; D remains ambiguous. Trimming pared 0 bases from V and 5 bases from J, leaving 4 bases between. The CDR3 extends over 13 amino acids. Germline CDR1 is ENHRY and CDR2 is SYGVKD. In DNA form, the CDR3 reads TGTGCCATCAGTGAGTCTGGTACCGGGGAGCTGTTTTTT. Protein: CAISESGTGELFF.

The CDR3: CASSGGAEELFF. The DNA for the CDR3 is TGTGCCAGCAGCGGGGGGGCCGAGGAGCTGTTTTTT. The rearrangement uses TRBV7-9 and TRBJ2-2, with a tentative D call TRBD2 (7 bases). This CDR3 comprises 12 residues. Trimming removed 5 bases at V and 10 bases at J, with 11 bases between. Germline V gene sequence: CDR1 SEHNR, CDR2 FQNEAQ (reference sequence). The whole variable domain, remainder taken from reference TRBV7-9 and TRBJ2-2, is DTGVSQNPRHKITKRGQNVTFRCDPISEHNRLYWYRQTLGQGPEFLTYFQNEAQLEKSRLLSDRFSAERPKGSFSTLEIQRTEQGDSAMYLCASSGGAEELFFGEGSRLTVL.

This clonotype was seen more than once but under ten times. The rearrangement links TRBV10-3 to TRBJ1-1; D call uncertain. Germline CDR1 is ENHRY and CDR2 is SYGVKD. The V and J ends lost 0 bases and 7 bases respectively, with 6 bases between them. This CDR3 region has 12 residues. The CDR3 DNA sequence: TGTGCCATCAGTGAGTCAACTTTTGAAGCTTTCTTT. Translation: CAISESTFEAFF.

This chain joins TRBV7-9 and TRBJ2-7; 9 bases fit TRBD2. This CDR3 has 15 residues. J gave up 5 bases and V 0 bases, and 5 bases lay outside the gene matches. CDR1 and CDR2 (germline): SEHNR, FQNEAQ (reference sequence). DNA for the CDR3: TGTGCCAGCAGCTTAGCTAGCGGGAGTTCCCACGAGCAGTACTTC. It is translated as CASSLASGSSHEQYF.

This chain uses TRBV28 with TRBJ2-5; D is ambiguous. Looked up from germline, CDR1 is MDHEN and CDR2 is SYDVKM. The CDR3 has 15 amino acids. Trimming cost V 5 bases and J 5 bases, with 18 bases left between them. The CDR3 loop reads CASSRAVEDWETQYF. The CDR3 DNA is TGTGCCAGCAGTCGCGCGGTAGAGGATTGGGAGACCCAGTACTTC.